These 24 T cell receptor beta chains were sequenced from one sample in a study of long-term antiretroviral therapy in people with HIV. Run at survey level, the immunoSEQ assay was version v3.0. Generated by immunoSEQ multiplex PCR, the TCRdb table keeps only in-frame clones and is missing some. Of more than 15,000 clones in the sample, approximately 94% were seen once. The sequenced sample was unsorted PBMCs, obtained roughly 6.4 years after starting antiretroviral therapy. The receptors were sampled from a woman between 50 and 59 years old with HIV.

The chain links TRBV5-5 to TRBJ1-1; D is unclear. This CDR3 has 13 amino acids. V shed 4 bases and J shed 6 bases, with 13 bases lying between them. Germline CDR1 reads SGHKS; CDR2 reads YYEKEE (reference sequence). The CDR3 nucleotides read TGTGCCAGCAGCCCCCGGTGGGTTTCTGAAGCTTTCTTT. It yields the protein CASSPRWVSEAFF.

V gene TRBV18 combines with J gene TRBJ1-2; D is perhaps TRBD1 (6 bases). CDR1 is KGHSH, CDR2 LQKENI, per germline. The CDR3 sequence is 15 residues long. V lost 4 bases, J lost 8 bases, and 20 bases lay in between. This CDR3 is CASSLRAPGEYGYTF. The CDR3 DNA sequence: TGTGCCAGCTCACTAAGGGCCCCAGGGGAATACGGCTACACCTTC.

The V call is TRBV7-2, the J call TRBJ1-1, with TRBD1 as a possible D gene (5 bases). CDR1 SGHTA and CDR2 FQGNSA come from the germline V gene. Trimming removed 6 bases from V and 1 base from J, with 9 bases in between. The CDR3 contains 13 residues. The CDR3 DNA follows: TGTGCCAGCAGTCGAACAGGGAACACTGAAGCTTTCTTT. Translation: CASSRTGNTEAFF.

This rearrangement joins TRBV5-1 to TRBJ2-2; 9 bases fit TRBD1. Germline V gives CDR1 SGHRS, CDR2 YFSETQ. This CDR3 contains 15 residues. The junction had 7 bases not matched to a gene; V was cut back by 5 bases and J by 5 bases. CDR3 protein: CASRGPGTGTGELFF. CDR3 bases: TGCGCCAGCAGGGGTCCCGGGACAGGGACCGGGGAGCTGTTTTTT.

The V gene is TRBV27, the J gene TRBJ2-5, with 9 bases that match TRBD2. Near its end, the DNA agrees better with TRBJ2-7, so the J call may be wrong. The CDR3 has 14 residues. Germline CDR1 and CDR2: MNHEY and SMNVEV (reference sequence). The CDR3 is CASSFTAGGYEQYF. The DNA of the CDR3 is TGTGCCAGCAGTTTCACAGCGGGAGGCTACGAGCAGTACTTC.

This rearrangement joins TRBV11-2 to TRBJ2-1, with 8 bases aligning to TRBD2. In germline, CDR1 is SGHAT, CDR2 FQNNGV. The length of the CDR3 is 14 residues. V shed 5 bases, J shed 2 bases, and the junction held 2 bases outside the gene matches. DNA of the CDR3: TGTGCCAGCAGCCGGGAGGGAACCTACAATGAGCAGTTCTTC. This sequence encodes CASSREGTYNEQFF. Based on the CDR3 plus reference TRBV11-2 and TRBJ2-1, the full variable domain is EAGVAQSPRYKIIEKRQSVAFWCNPISGHATLYWYQQILGQGPKLLIQFQNNGVVDDSQLPKDRFSAERLKGVDSTLKIQPAKLEDSAVYLCASSREGTYNEQFFGPGTRLTVL.

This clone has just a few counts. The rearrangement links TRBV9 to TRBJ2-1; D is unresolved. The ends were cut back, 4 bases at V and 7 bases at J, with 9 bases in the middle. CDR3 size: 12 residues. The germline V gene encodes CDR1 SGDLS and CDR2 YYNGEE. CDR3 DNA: TGTGCCAGCAGCCCTGGCCTTAATGAGCAGTTCTTC. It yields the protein CASSPGLNEQFF.

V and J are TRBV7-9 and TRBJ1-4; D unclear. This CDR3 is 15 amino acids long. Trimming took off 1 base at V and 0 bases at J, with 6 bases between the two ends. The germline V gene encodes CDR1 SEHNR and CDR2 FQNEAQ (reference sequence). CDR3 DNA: TGTGCCAGCAGCTTAGGAGACGCAACTAATGAAAAACTGTTTTTT. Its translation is CASSLGDATNEKLFF.

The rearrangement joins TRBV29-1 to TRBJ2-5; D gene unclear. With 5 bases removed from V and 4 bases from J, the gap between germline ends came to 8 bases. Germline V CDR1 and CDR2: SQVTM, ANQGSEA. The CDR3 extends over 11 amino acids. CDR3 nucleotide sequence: TGCAGCGTTTCTGAAGGAGAGACCCAGTACTTC. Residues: CSVSEGETQYF. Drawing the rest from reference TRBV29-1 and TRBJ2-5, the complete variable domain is SAVISQKPSRDICQRGTSLTIQCQVDSQVTMMFWYRQQPGQSLTLIATANQGSEATYESGFVIDKFPISRPNLTFSTLTVSNMSPEDSSIYLCSVSEGETQYFGPGTRLLVL.

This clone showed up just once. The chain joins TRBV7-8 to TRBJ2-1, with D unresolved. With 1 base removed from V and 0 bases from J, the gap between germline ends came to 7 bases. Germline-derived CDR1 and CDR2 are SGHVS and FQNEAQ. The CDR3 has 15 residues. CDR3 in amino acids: CASSLGPSSYNEQFF. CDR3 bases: TGTGCCAGCAGCTTAGGACCGAGCTCCTACAATGAGCAGTTCTTC. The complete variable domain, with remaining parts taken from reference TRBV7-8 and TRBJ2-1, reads GAGVSQSPRYKVAKRGQDVALRCDPISGHVSLFWYQQALGQGPEFLTYFQNEAQLDKSGLPSDRFFAERPEGSVSTLKIQRTQQEDSAVYLCASSLGPSSYNEQFFGPGTRLTVL.

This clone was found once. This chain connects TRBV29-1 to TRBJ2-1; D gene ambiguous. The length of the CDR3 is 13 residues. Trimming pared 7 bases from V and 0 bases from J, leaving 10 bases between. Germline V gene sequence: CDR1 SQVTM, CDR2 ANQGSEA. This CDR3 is CSAHDSSYNEQFF. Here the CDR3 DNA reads TGCAGCGCACACGATTCCTCCTACAATGAGCAGTTCTTC.

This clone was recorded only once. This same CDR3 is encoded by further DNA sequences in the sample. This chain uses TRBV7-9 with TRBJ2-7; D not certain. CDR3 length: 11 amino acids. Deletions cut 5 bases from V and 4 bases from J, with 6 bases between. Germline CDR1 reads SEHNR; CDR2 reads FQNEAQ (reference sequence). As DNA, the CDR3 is TGTGCCAGCAGCCTTCAGTACGAGCAGTACTTC. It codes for CASSLQYEQYF. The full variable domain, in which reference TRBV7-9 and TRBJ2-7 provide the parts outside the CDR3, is DTGVSQNPRHKITKRGQNVTFRCDPISEHNRLYWYRQTLGQGPEFLTYFQNEAQLEKSRLLSDRFSAERPKGSFSTLEIQRTEQGDSAMYLCASSLQYEQYFGPGTRLTVT.

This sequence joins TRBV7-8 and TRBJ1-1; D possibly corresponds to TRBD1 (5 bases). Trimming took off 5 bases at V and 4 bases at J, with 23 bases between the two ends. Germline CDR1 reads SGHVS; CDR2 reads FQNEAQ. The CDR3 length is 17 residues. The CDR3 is CASSTPTRQSRGTEAFF. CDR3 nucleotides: TGTGCCAGCAGCACGCCAACCCGACAGTCCCGAGGCACTGAAGCTTTCTTT.

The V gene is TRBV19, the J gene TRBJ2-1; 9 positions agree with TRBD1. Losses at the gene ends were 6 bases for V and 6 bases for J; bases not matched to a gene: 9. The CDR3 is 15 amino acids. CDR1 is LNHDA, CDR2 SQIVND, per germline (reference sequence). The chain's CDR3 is CASRPLGQGFNEQFF. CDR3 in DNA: TGTGCCAGTAGGCCCTTGGGACAGGGTTTCAATGAGCAGTTCTTC.

CDR3: CASSLEGDRGRGQPQHF. As DNA, the CDR3 is TGTGCCAGCAGCTTAGAAGGGGACAGGGGGCGCGGACAGCCCCAGCATTTT. The chain uses TRBV7-2 and TRBJ1-5, with TRBD1 matching 12 bases. Germline loops: CDR1 SGHTA, CDR2 FQGNSA. This CDR3 spans 17 amino acids. Losses at the gene ends were 1 base for V and 7 bases for J; bases not matched to a gene: 8.

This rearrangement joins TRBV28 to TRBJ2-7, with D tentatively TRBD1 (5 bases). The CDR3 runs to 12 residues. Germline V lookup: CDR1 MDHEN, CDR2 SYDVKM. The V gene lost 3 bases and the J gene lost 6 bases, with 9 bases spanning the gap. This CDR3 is CASSLGRAEQYF. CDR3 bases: TGTGCCAGCAGTTTGGGCAGGGCCGAGCAGTACTTC. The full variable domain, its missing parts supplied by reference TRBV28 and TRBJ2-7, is DVKVTQSSRYLVKRTGEKVFLECVQDMDHENMFWYRQDPGLGLRLIYFSYDVKMKEKGDIPEGYSVSREKKERFSLILESASTNQTSMYLCASSLGRAEQYFGPGTRLTVT.

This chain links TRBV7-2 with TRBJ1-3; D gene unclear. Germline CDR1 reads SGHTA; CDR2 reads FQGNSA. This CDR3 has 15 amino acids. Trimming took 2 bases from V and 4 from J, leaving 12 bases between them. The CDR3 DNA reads TGTGCCAGCAGCTTATCTCCAGCGATCGGAAACACCATATATTTT. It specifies CASSLSPAIGNTIYF.

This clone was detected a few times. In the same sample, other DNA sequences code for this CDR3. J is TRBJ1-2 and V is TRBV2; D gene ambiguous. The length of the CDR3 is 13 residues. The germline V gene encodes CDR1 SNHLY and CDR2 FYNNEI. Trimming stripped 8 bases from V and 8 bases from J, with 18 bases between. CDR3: CASGRIQEPGYTF. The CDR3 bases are TGTGCCAGCGGAAGAATCCAGGAGCCCGGCTACACCTTC.

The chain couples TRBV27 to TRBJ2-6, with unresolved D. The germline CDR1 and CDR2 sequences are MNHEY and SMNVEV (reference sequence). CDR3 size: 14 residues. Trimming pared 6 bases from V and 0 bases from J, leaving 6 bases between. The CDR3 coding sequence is TGTGCCAGCAGACGAAACTCTGGGGCCAACGTCCTGACTTTC. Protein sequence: CASRRNSGANVLTF. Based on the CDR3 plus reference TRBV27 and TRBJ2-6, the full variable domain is EAQVTQNPRYLITVTGKKLTVTCSQNMNHEYMSWYRQDPGLGLRQIYYSMNVEVTDKGDVPEGYKVSRKEKRNFPLILESPSPNQTSLYFCASRRNSGANVLTFGAGSRLTVL.

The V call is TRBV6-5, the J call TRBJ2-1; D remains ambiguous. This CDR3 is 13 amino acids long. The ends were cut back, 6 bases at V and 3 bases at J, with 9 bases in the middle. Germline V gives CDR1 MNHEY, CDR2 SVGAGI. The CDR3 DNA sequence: TGTGCCAGCAGCCGGACCAGCTACAATGAGCAGTTCTTC. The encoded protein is CASSRTSYNEQFF.

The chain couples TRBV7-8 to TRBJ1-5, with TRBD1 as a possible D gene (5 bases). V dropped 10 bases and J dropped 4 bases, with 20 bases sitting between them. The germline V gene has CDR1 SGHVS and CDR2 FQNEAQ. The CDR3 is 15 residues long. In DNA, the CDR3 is TGTGCCACCACGGGGGAGGGGCCGGGGAATCAGCCCCAGCATTTT. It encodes CATTGEGPGNQPQHF.

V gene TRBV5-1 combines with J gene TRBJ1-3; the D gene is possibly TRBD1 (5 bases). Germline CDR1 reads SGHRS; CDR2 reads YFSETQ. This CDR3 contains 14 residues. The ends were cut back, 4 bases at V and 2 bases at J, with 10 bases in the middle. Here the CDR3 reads CASSLGEAGNTIYF. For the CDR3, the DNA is TGCGCCAGCAGCCTAGGGGAAGCTGGAAACACCATATATTTT.

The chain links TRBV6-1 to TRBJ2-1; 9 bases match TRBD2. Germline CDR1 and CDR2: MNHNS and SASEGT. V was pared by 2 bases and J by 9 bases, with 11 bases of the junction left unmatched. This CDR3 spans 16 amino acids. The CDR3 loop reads CASSETAGGPRVEQFF. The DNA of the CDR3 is TGTGCCAGCAGTGAAACCGCGGGAGGGCCTCGCGTTGAGCAGTTCTTC.

This CDR3 is CASSAGQARFSPLHF. For the CDR3, the DNA is TGTGCCAGCAGCGCCGGACAGGCTAGGTTTTCACCCCTCCACTTT. The V call is TRBV7-3, the J call TRBJ1-6, with 7 nucleotides matching TRBD1. Germline trimming cut 5 bases from V and 9 bases from J; bases unmatched to any gene: 10. Germline V gene data show CDR1 as SGHTA and CDR2 as FQGTGA. This CDR3 spans 15 amino acids.